Listed below are T cell receptor beta chains from one sample, sequenced in a study of OX40 agonist ivuxolimab in advanced cancers. Some clones are missing from TCRdb's copy, which holds only in-frame ones; the method was immunoSEQ multiplex PCR. Counted here are about 80,000 clones, around 94% occurring once; the ten biggest clones make up 4% to 5.5%. Here the sequenced sample was CD4+ or CD8+ T cells sorted from blood, taken in a trial of the OX40 agonist ivuxolimab. All receptors come from an adult with an advanced solid tumor such as melanoma, head and neck, liver or kidney cancer. The CDR3 runs from the conserved cysteine through the conserved F or W. D genes are given only for firm matches. Size is stated for part of the rows, as once, few or many counts, or as a class when the clone is expanded.

>TRBJ1-2|.|TRBV28|.
TGTGCCAGCAGTCCCCCCGGGCGAAACTATGGCTACACCTTC
CASSPPGRNYGYTF
>TRBJ2-3|.|TRBV11-3|.
TGTGCCAGCAGCTTAGGATTGGATACGCAGTATTTT
CASSLGLDTQYF
>TRBJ2-2|.|TRBV7-7|.
TGTGCTAGCAGCCCGGACAACCCGGCGGAGCTGTTTTTT
CASSPDNPAELFF
>TRBJ1-5|once|TRBV6-6|.
TGTGCCAGCAGCCCGGTTAGCCACAATCAGCCCCGGCATTTT
CASSPVSHNQPRHF
>TRBJ1-3|.|TRBV11-2|.
TGTGCCAGCAGAGACAGTCGGGGAAACACCATATATTTT
CASRDSRGNTIYF
>TRBJ2-7|.|TRBV6-1|TRBD1
TGTGCCAGCAGTGAAGCAGGACAGGGGGGGCAGTACTTC
CASSEAGQGGQYF
>TRBJ2-1|.|TRBV5-1|TRBD2
TGCGCCAGCAACCCGCCTCCGGGCAGCGGGGGGGACAATGAGCAGTTCTTC
CASNPPPGSGGDNEQFF
>TRBJ2-7|.|TRBV10-3|.
TGTGCCACGGGGACCTCACCCTACGAGCAGTACTTC
CATGTSPYEQYF
>TRBJ2-3|.|TRBV11-1|.
TGTGCCAGCAGTCTTCAACAGGGATCAGATACGCAGTATTTT
CASSLQQGSDTQYF
>TRBJ2-1|.|TRBV7-2|TRBD2
TGTGCCAGCAGCGCGCCGGGACTAGCGGGAAGCCGTGAGCAGTTCTTC
CASSAPGLAGSREQFF
>TRBJ1-2|once|TRBV29-1|TRBD1
TGCAGCGTCCAAACAGGGGGCCAGGGCTACACCTTC
CSVQTGGQGYTF
>TRBJ2-3|once|TRBV4-3|.
TGCGCCAGCAGCCCTGGCCTAGCCGCAGATACGCAGTATTTT
CASSPGLAADTQYF
>TRBJ2-1|.|TRBV14|TRBD1
TGTGCCAGCAGCCAAGATTGGGGGACAGTTAGGGGTGAGCAGTTCTTC
CASSQDWGTVRGEQFF
>TRBJ1-6|.|TRBV4-1|TRBD1
TGCGCCAGCAGCCCGGGACAGGCAGATAATTCACCCCTCCACTTT
CASSPGQADNSPLHF
>TRBJ1-2|.|TRBV18|TRBD1
TGTGCCAGCTCAGGATGGACAGGGGATGGCTACACCTTC
CASSGWTGDGYTF
>TRBJ1-2|.|TRBV5-8|.
TGTGCCAGCAGCTTCCAATATGGCTACACCTTC
CASSFQYGYTF
>TRBJ2-3|.|TRBV28|TRBD2
TGTGCCAGCAGTTTTAGCGGGAGTAGATCAGATACGCAGTATTTT
CASSFSGSRSDTQYF
>TRBJ2-2|.|TRBV30|.
TGTGCCTGGAGTGTACAGAGTACCGGGGAGCTGTTTTTT
CAWSVQSTGELFF
>TRBJ2-7|.|TRBV6-6|TRBD2
TGTGCCACCCGACGGACTAGCGGGAGGACCTACGAGCAGTACTTC
CATRRTSGRTYEQYF
>TRBJ1-5|.|TRBV15|.
TGTGCCACCAGCAGCCTGACGGCCGGCCAGCATTTT
CATSSLTAGQHF
>TRBJ2-2|.|TRBV30|TRBD1
TGTGCCTGGAAAACACAGGGGAGTACCGGGGAGCTGTTTTTT
CAWKTQGSTGELFF
>TRBJ1-5|.|TRBV19|.
TGTGCCAGTAGTATAGAGGCAAGAAGCAATCAGCCCCAGCATTTT
CASSIEARSNQPQHF
>TRBJ2-2|.|TRBV5-4|.
TGTGCCAGCAGCTACTTGAGAACGAACACCGGGGAGCTGTTTTTT
CASSYLRTNTGELFF
>TRBJ2-1|.|TRBV7-3|.
TGTGCCAGCAGCTCCGACCTCAACCCCTACAATGAGCAGTTCTTC
CASSSDLNPYNEQFF